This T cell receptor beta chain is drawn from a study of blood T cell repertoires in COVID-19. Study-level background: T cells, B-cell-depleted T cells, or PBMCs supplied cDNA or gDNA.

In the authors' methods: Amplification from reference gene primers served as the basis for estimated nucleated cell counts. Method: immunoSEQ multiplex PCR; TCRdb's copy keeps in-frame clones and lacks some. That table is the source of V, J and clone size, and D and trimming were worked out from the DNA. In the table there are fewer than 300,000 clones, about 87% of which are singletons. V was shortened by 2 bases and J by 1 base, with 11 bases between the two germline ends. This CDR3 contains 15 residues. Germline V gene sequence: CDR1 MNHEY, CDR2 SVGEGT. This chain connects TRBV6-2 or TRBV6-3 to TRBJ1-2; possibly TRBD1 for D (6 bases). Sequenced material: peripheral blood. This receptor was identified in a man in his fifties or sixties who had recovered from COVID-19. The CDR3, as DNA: TGTGCCAGCAGTTACGGCAGGGGAGTTAACTATGGCTACACCTTC. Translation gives CASSYGRGVNYGYTF.